A selection of T cell receptor beta chains follows, all from one sample in a study of blood T cell repertoires in COVID-19. Assay: immunoSEQ multiplex PCR; the TCRdb copy retains only in-frame clones and omits some. The profile covers over 200,000 clones, with approximately 88% appearing a single time and 3.7% taken by the ten largest. Material: PBMCs or T cells enriched from blood (not recorded which). Every receptor here comes from a woman under 40 who had been exposed to COVID-19. Each CDR3 is given with its conserved first and last residue. Fields, in order: clone size, J gene, V gene, D gene, CDR3 DNA, CDR3 protein. The D gene is left open where the match is weak. Where a row states a size, it is once, few, many or the class of an expanded clone; other rows omit it.

abundance: .
j_gene: TRBJ2-3
v_gene: TRBV10-1
d_gene: .
CDR3nt: TGCGCCAGCAGACCTGGCGGTAGCACAGATACGCAGTATTTT
CDR3aa: CASRPGGSTDTQYF

abundance: .
j_gene: TRBJ1-5
v_gene: TRBV9
d_gene: TRBD1
CDR3nt: TGTGCCAGCAGCGCGACAGGGTCGAATCAGCCCCAGCATTTT
CDR3aa: CASSATGSNQPQHF

abundance: .
j_gene: TRBJ2-7
v_gene: TRBV4-2
d_gene: TRBD2
CDR3nt: TGTGCCAGCAGCCGTGGGCTAGCGGGCTACGAGCAGTACTTC
CDR3aa: CASSRGLAGYEQYF

abundance: .
j_gene: TRBJ1-6
v_gene: TRBV15
d_gene: .
CDR3nt: TGTGCCACCAGTAGGGGTCTGGCCGCATTTTATAATTCACCCCTCCACTTT
CDR3aa: CATSRGLAAFYNSPLHF

abundance: .
j_gene: TRBJ1-2
v_gene: TRBV2
d_gene: TRBD1
CDR3nt: TGTGCCAGCAGAAGGGACAGGAAAAACTATGGCTACACCTTC
CDR3aa: CASRRDRKNYGYTF

abundance: .
j_gene: TRBJ1-1
v_gene: TRBV7-8
d_gene: .
CDR3nt: TGTGCCAGCAGCGCTAGGGAGGGGAGGACTGAAGCTTTCTTT
CDR3aa: CASSAREGRTEAFF

abundance: many
j_gene: TRBJ1-2
v_gene: TRBV9
d_gene: .
CDR3nt: TGTGCCAGCAGCGTAGGGGCAGGGGATGGCTACACCTTC
CDR3aa: CASSVGAGDGYTF

abundance: .
j_gene: TRBJ1-3
v_gene: TRBV4-1
d_gene: TRBD1
CDR3nt: TGCGCCAGCAGCCCGACCCCGGACAGGGTCACTGGAAACACCATATATTTT
CDR3aa: CASSPTPDRVTGNTIYF

abundance: .
j_gene: TRBJ2-5
v_gene: TRBV10-3
d_gene: TRBD2
CDR3nt: TGTGCCATCAGCGTGGGACTAGCGGGGCTCCAAGAGACCCAGTACTTC
CDR3aa: CAISVGLAGLQETQYF

abundance: .
j_gene: TRBJ1-4
v_gene: TRBV14
d_gene: .
CDR3nt: TGTGCCAGCAGCTTGAGGCCCAAGGGGTCTAATGAAAAACTGTTTTTT
CDR3aa: CASSLRPKGSNEKLFF

abundance: medium-sized
j_gene: TRBJ2-1
v_gene: TRBV6-5
d_gene: TRBD2
CDR3nt: TGTGCCAGCAGTTACTCTAGCGGGAGAGTCAATGAGCAGTTCTTC
CDR3aa: CASSYSSGRVNEQFF

abundance: .
j_gene: TRBJ1-1
v_gene: TRBV7-9
d_gene: .
CDR3nt: TGTGCCAGCAGACCAAGACAGGCCATGAACACTGAAGCTTTCTTT
CDR3aa: CASRPRQAMNTEAFF

abundance: .
j_gene: TRBJ2-7
v_gene: TRBV2
d_gene: TRBD1
CDR3nt: TGTGCCAGCAGTGAAGTAGGGGGCAGTATCGACGAGCAGTACTTC
CDR3aa: CASSEVGGSIDEQYF

abundance: .
j_gene: TRBJ2-3
v_gene: TRBV28
d_gene: TRBD1
CDR3nt: TGTGCCAGCACCACCTGGGACAGCCTGGGAGATACGCAGTATTTT
CDR3aa: CASTTWDSLGDTQYF

abundance: .
j_gene: TRBJ2-1
v_gene: TRBV28
d_gene: TRBD1
CDR3nt: TGTGCTACGGACAGGGGGCACGATGAGCAGTTCTTC
CDR3aa: CATDRGHDEQFF

abundance: .
j_gene: TRBJ1-2
v_gene: TRBV27
d_gene: TRBD1
CDR3nt: TGTGCCAGCAGGGGACAGGGGCCTAACTATGGCTACACCTTC
CDR3aa: CASRGQGPNYGYTF

abundance: .
j_gene: TRBJ1-1
v_gene: TRBV4-1
d_gene: .
CDR3nt: TGCGCCAGCAGCCAAGGACAGGATGAAGCTTTCTTT
CDR3aa: CASSQGQDEAFF

abundance: .
j_gene: TRBJ2-7
v_gene: TRBV7-3
d_gene: .
CDR3nt: TGTGCCAGCAGCTTAACAGGAGGCGGCTCCTACGAGCAGTACTTC
CDR3aa: CASSLTGGGSYEQYF

abundance: .
j_gene: TRBJ2-1
v_gene: TRBV5-1
d_gene: TRBD2
CDR3nt: TGCGCCAGCAGCTTGGGGCTAGCGGACAATGAGCAGTTCTTC
CDR3aa: CASSLGLADNEQFF

abundance: few
j_gene: TRBJ1-1
v_gene: TRBV7-9
d_gene: .
CDR3nt: TGTGCCAGCGAGGGAAACCTAGACACTGAAGCTTTCTTT
CDR3aa: CASEGNLDTEAFF

abundance: .
j_gene: TRBJ2-6
v_gene: TRBV6-5
d_gene: TRBD2
CDR3nt: TGTGCCAGCAGCTCCCCGGGAGGGGGGGCCAACGTCCTGACTTTC
CDR3aa: CASSSPGGGANVLTF

abundance: .
j_gene: TRBJ2-3
v_gene: TRBV6-4
d_gene: .
CDR3nt: TGTGCCAGCAGTGATGGCCATCCCACAGATACGCAGTATTTT
CDR3aa: CASSDGHPTDTQYF

abundance: .
j_gene: TRBJ2-3
v_gene: TRBV4-2
d_gene: TRBD2
CDR3nt: TGTGCCAGCAGCCAAAGGGGAACTAGCGACACAGATACGCAGTATTTT
CDR3aa: CASSQRGTSDTDTQYF

abundance: .
j_gene: TRBJ1-1
v_gene: TRBV19
d_gene: .
CDR3nt: TGTGCCAGTAGTATAGATACGGGGGTGAACACTGAAGCTTTCTTT
CDR3aa: CASSIDTGVNTEAFF

abundance: .
j_gene: TRBJ2-2
v_gene: TRBV7-3
d_gene: TRBD2
CDR3nt: TGTGCCAGCAGCTTAACACTAGCGGGAGGGGGAATCAACACCGGGGAGCTGTTTTTT
CDR3aa: CASSLTLAGGGINTGELFF

abundance: .
j_gene: TRBJ1-1
v_gene: TRBV30
d_gene: .
CDR3nt: TGTGCCTGGAGAAGGGTCGGGGGCACTGAAGCTTTCTTT
CDR3aa: CAWRRVGGTEAFF

abundance: .
j_gene: TRBJ1-4
v_gene: TRBV4-1
d_gene: TRBD1
CDR3nt: TGCGCCAGCAGCCAATCAGGGGGGCCCTATGAAAAACTGTTTTTT
CDR3aa: CASSQSGGPYEKLFF

abundance: .
j_gene: TRBJ2-1
v_gene: TRBV7-9
d_gene: TRBD2
CDR3nt: TGTGCCAGCAGCTTAAGGCGCGGGAGCTCCTACAATGAGCAGTTCTTC
CDR3aa: CASSLRRGSSYNEQFF

abundance: .
j_gene: TRBJ1-1
v_gene: TRBV6-1
d_gene: .
CDR3nt: TGTGCCAGCAGTGAATCCGGAGCTTTCTTT
CDR3aa: CASSESGAFF

abundance: .
j_gene: TRBJ2-1
v_gene: TRBV19
d_gene: TRBD2
CDR3nt: TGTGCCAGTAGTATAGTAGCGGGAGGGCCAAACGAGGAGCAGTTCTTC
CDR3aa: CASSIVAGGPNEEQFF

abundance: .
j_gene: TRBJ2-7
v_gene: TRBV3-1/TRBV3-2
d_gene: .
CDR3nt: TGTGCCAGCAGCCACCTCGGGGGGGACAGAAGCTCCTACGAGCAGTACTTC
CDR3aa: CASSHLGGDRSSYEQYF

abundance: .
j_gene: TRBJ1-1
v_gene: TRBV6-5
d_gene: .
CDR3nt: TGTGCCAGCATTATGACAGCTGAAGCTTTCTTT
CDR3aa: CASIMTAEAFF

abundance: .
j_gene: TRBJ2-7
v_gene: TRBV5-5
d_gene: TRBD2
CDR3nt: TGTGCCAGCAGCTTGGCCGCTAGCGGGATATTGATGTACGAGCAGTACTTC
CDR3aa: CASSLAASGILMYEQYF

abundance: once
j_gene: TRBJ2-7
v_gene: TRBV5-1
d_gene: TRBD2
CDR3nt: TGCGCCAGCAGCTTAGTGGGTCGACTAGCGGGAACCTACTACGAGCAGTACTTC
CDR3aa: CASSLVGRLAGTYYEQYF

abundance: .
j_gene: TRBJ1-1
v_gene: TRBV30
d_gene: .
CDR3nt: TGTGCCTGGAGTGTAAGCGGGTTGGCTGAAGCTTTCTTT
CDR3aa: CAWSVSGLAEAFF

abundance: .
j_gene: TRBJ2-1
v_gene: TRBV3-1/TRBV3-2
d_gene: .
CDR3nt: TGTGCCAGCAGCCAAGGGGGGGTTGGGATTGAGCAGTTCTTC
CDR3aa: CASSQGGVGIEQFF

abundance: .
j_gene: TRBJ2-1
v_gene: TRBV7-9
d_gene: TRBD2
CDR3nt: TGTGCCAGCAGCTATTATAGGACTAGCGGGAGTAATGAGCAGTTCTTC
CDR3aa: CASSYYRTSGSNEQFF

abundance: .
j_gene: TRBJ1-2
v_gene: TRBV28
d_gene: TRBD1
CDR3nt: TGTGCCAGCAGCATCGGGACAGGGGACGGCTACACCTTC
CDR3aa: CASSIGTGDGYTF

abundance: .
j_gene: TRBJ2-3
v_gene: TRBV28
d_gene: TRBD2
CDR3nt: TGTGCCAGCAGTTTATCTAGCGGGAGATCAGATACGCAGTATTTT
CDR3aa: CASSLSSGRSDTQYF

abundance: .
j_gene: TRBJ2-1
v_gene: TRBV10-3
d_gene: TRBD2
CDR3nt: TGTGCCATCAGTGGACTAGCGGCCTCCTACAATGAGCAGTTCTTC
CDR3aa: CAISGLAASYNEQFF

abundance: .
j_gene: TRBJ2-7
v_gene: TRBV4-1
d_gene: TRBD1
CDR3nt: TGCGCCAGCAGAGCCCGGGACAGCTACGAGCAGTACTTC
CDR3aa: CASRARDSYEQYF

abundance: .
j_gene: TRBJ2-5
v_gene: TRBV6-1
d_gene: .
CDR3nt: TGTGCCAGCAGTGAAAGAGGGACCCAGTACTTC
CDR3aa: CASSERGTQYF

abundance: .
j_gene: TRBJ1-2
v_gene: TRBV19
d_gene: TRBD1
CDR3nt: TGTGCCAGTGGAGGACAGGGGGCATTCGACTATGGCTACACCTTC
CDR3aa: CASGGQGAFDYGYTF

abundance: .
j_gene: TRBJ2-7
v_gene: TRBV7-9
d_gene: TRBD2
CDR3nt: TGTGCCAGCAGCTTAGCAGGACTAGCAGTGGACGAGCAGTACTTC
CDR3aa: CASSLAGLAVDEQYF

abundance: once
j_gene: TRBJ1-2
v_gene: TRBV5-6
d_gene: .
CDR3nt: TGTGCCAGCAGCGCCAGGGATACTCTCTATGGCTACACCTTC
CDR3aa: CASSARDTLYGYTF

abundance: .
j_gene: TRBJ1-3
v_gene: TRBV14
d_gene: .
CDR3nt: TGTGCCAGCAGCCCGTCCCGATTAGGAGTCCCTGGAAACACCATATATTTT
CDR3aa: CASSPSRLGVPGNTIYF

abundance: .
j_gene: TRBJ1-1
v_gene: TRBV13
d_gene: .
CDR3nt: TGTGCCAGCAGTCCTACAGGAGGGCTCACTGAAGCTTTCTTT
CDR3aa: CASSPTGGLTEAFF

abundance: .
j_gene: TRBJ2-5
v_gene: TRBV30
d_gene: .
CDR3nt: TGTGCCTGGAGTGTCTATTTTGAGCGGGCCGTATACTTC
CDR3aa: CAWSVYFERAVYF

abundance: .
j_gene: TRBJ1-2
v_gene: TRBV30
d_gene: TRBD1
CDR3nt: TGTGCCTGGACTACAGACAGGGGGCTGGGCTACACCTTC
CDR3aa: CAWTTDRGLGYTF

abundance: .
j_gene: TRBJ1-5
v_gene: TRBV30
d_gene: .
CDR3nt: TGTGCCTGGAGTTTCTCTTCAGACAATCAGCCCCAGCATTTT
CDR3aa: CAWSFSSDNQPQHF

abundance: .
j_gene: TRBJ1-1
v_gene: TRBV27
d_gene: .
CDR3nt: TGTGCCAGCAGTTTCAGGTTACGTACTGAAGCTTTCTTT
CDR3aa: CASSFRLRTEAFF

abundance: .
j_gene: TRBJ1-2
v_gene: TRBV19
d_gene: .
CDR3nt: TGTGCCAGTAGTATAGCGACGGGGGGCGATGGCTACACCTTC
CDR3aa: CASSIATGGDGYTF

abundance: .
j_gene: TRBJ2-1
v_gene: TRBV28
d_gene: TRBD2
CDR3nt: TGTGCCAGCAGCCTCATGGGACTAGCGGCCAACAATGAGCAGTTCTTC
CDR3aa: CASSLMGLAANNEQFF

abundance: .
j_gene: TRBJ2-5
v_gene: TRBV27
d_gene: TRBD2
CDR3nt: TGTGCCAGCAGTTTATCGCTCGCGGGAGCGCGTGAGACCCAGTACTTC
CDR3aa: CASSLSLAGARETQYF

abundance: .
j_gene: TRBJ2-7
v_gene: TRBV5-1
d_gene: TRBD2
CDR3nt: TGCGCCAGCAGCCTATTAAATAGCGGGAGGCTAAACGAGCAGTACTTC
CDR3aa: CASSLLNSGRLNEQYF